The present entry profiles one T cell receptor beta chain with its context. The data belong to a study of blood T cell repertoires in COVID-19. In the study's own analysis: How many nucleated cells were present was estimated from reference gene primer amplification. Produced via immunoSEQ multiplex PCR; TCRdb's table is partial and in-frame only. That table gives V, J and clone size, and the DNA gave D and trimming. Altogether roughly 220,000 clones are present, just over 85% being singletons, with the ten largest covering approximately 6.1%. This clonotype was sampled from a man older than 75 with acute or convalescent COVID-19. Sequenced input: peripheral blood.

CDR3: CASSSGGLRSYEQYF. CDR3 DNA: TGTGCCAGCAGCTCCGGGGGACTGCGTTCCTACGAGCAGTACTTC. J is TRBJ2-7 and V is TRBV7-2; D is perhaps TRBD2 (6 bases). The CDR3 totals 15 residues. The germline V and J ends were trimmed by 4 bases and 1 base, with 14 bases remaining between them. CDR1 and CDR2 (germline): SGHTA, FQGNSA.